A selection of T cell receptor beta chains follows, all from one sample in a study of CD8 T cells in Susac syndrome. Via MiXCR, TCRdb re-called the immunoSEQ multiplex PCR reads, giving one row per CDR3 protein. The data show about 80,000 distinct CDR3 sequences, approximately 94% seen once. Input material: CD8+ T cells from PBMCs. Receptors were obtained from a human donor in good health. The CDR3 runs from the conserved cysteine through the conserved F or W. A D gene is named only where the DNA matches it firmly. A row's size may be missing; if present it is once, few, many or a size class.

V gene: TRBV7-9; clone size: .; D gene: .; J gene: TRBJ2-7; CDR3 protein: CASSPGASEQYF; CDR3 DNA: TGTGCCAGCAGCCCTGGGGCGTCGGAGCAGTACTTC
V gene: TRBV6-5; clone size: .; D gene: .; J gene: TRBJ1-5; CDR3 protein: CASSPGVGGNQPQHF; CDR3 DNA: TGTGCCAGCAGCCCCGGTGTCGGTGGCAATCAGCCCCAGCATTTT
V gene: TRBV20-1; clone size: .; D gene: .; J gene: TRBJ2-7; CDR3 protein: CSAIRSSESPYEQYF; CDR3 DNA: TGCAGTGCTATCCGTAGCAGTGAATCCCCCTACGAGCAGTACTTC
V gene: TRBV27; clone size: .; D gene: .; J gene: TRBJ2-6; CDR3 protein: CASSLWGTGGANVLTF; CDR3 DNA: TGTGCCAGCAGTTTATGGGGAACTGGAGGGGCCAACGTCCTGACTTTC
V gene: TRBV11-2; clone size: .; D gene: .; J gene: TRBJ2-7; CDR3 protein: CASSPLGAEQYF; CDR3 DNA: TGTGCCAGCAGTCCTTTGGGGGCTGAGCAGTACTTC
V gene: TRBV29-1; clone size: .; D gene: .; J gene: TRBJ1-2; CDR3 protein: CSVDADTWNYGYTF; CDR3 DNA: TGCAGCGTTGACGCGGACACCTGGAACTATGGCTACACCTTC
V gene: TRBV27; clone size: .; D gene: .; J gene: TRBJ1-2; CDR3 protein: CASSLGRGFHGYTF; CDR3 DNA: TGTGCCAGCAGTTTAGGCAGGGGTTTCCATGGCTACACCTTC
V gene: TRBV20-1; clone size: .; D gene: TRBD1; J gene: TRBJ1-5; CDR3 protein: CSASGQDYQPQHF; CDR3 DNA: TGCAGTGCTAGTGGACAGGATTATCAGCCCCAGCATTTT
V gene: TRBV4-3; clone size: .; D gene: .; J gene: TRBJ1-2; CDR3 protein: CASSRNLQLSYGYTF; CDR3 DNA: TGCGCCAGCAGCCGGAACCTACAGCTTTCCTATGGCTACACCTTC
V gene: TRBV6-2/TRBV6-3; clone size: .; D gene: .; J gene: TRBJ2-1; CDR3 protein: CASRSFLARYHNEQFF; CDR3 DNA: TGTGCCAGCAGGTCCTTTCTAGCCCGGTACCACAATGAGCAGTTCTTC
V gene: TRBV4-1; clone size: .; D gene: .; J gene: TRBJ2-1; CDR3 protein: CASSHPGESSYNEQFF; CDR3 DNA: TGCGCCAGCAGCCACCCCGGGGAGAGCTCCTACAATGAGCAGTTCTTC
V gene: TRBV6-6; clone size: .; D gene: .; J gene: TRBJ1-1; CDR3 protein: CASSFSTGLNTEAFF; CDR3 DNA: TGTGCCAGCAGTTTCTCGACAGGACTGAACACTGAAGCTTTCTTT
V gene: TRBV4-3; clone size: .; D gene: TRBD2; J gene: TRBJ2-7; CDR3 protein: CASSAYSGGANEQYF; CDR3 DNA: TGCGCCAGCAGCGCCTATAGCGGGGGGGCCAACGAGCAGTACTTC
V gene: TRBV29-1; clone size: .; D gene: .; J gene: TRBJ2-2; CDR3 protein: CSVAGASNTGELFF; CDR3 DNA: TGCAGCGTTGCCGGGGCCTCGAACACCGGGGAGCTGTTTTTT
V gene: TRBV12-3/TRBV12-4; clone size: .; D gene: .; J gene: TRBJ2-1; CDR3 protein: CASSFGDGSYNEQFF; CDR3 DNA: TGTGCCAGCAGTTTTGGGGACGGCTCCTACAATGAGCAGTTCTTC
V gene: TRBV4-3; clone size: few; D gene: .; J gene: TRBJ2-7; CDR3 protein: CASGLGYEQYF; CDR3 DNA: TGCGCCAGCGGCCTAGGGTACGAGCAGTACTTC
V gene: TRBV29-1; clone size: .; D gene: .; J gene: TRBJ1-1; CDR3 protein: CSVEDHGSGDYNTEAFF; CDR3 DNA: TGCAGCGTTGAAGATCATGGGTCCGGGGACTATAACACTGAAGCTTTCTTT
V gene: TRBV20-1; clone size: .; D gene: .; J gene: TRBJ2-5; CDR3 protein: CSAREKQLATETQYF; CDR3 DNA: TGCAGTGCTAGAGAGAAACAACTAGCCACAGAGACCCAGTACTTC
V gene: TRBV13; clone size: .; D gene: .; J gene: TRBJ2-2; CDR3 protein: CASSQLAGELFF; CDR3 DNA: TGTGCCAGCAGCCAACTGGCCGGGGAGCTGTTTTTT
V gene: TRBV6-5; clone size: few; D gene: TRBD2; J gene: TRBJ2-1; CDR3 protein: CASSYSASGRAGEQFF; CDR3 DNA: TGTGCCAGCAGTTACTCAGCTAGCGGGAGGGCTGGTGAGCAGTTCTTC
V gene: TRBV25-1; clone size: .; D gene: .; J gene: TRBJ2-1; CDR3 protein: CASRVSYNEQFF; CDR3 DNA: TGTGCCAGCAGGGTCTCCTACAATGAGCAGTTCTTC
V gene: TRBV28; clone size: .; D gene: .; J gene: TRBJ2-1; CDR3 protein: CASSLVGPNEQFF; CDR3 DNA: TGTGCCAGCAGTTTAGTGGGACCGAATGAGCAGTTCTTC
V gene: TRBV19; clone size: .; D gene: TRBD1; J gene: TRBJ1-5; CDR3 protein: CASSKWGQGEQPQHF; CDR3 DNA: TGTGCCAGTAGTAAGTGGGGACAGGGGGAACAGCCCCAGCATTTT
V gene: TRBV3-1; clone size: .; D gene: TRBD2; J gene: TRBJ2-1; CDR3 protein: CASSQGASGAFDEQFF; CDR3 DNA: TGTGCCAGCAGCCAAGGGGCTAGCGGGGCATTTGATGAGCAGTTCTTC
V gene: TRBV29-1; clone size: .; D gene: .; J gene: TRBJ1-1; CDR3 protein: CSVANTYRGEAEAFF; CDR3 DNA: TGCAGCGTTGCCAACACCTATCGAGGGGAAGCTGAAGCTTTCTTT
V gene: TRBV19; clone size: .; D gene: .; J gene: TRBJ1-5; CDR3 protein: CASTTGGDYQPQHF; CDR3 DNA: TGTGCCAGTACCACGGGGGGGGACTATCAGCCCCAGCATTTT
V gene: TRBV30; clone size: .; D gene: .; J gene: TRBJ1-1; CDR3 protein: CAWSVQEGITEAFF; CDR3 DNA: TGTGCCTGGAGTGTACAGGAGGGAATCACTGAAGCTTTCTTT
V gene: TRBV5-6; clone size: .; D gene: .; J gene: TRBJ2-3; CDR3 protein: CASSSIGSTDTQYF; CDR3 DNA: TGTGCCAGCAGCTCAATAGGGAGCACAGATACGCAGTATTTT
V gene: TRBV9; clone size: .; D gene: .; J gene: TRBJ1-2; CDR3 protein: CASGDQAAYGYTF; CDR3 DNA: TGTGCCAGCGGGGATCAGGCAGCCTATGGCTACACCTTC
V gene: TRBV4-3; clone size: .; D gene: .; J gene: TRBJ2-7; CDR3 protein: CASSANRVTYEQYF; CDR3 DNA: TGCGCCAGCAGCGCTAACAGGGTCACCTACGAGCAGTACTTC
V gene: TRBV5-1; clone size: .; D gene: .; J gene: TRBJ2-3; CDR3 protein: CASRPTGGTTDTQYF; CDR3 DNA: TGCGCCAGTCGCCCAACCGGCGGAACGACAGATACGCAGTATTTT
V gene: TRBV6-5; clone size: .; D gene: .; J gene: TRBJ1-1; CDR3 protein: CASSSSRNTEAFF; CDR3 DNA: TGTGCCAGCAGTAGTTCGCGGAACACTGAAGCTTTCTTT
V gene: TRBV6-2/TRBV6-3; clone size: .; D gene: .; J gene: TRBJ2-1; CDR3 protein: CASSYGEYNEQFF; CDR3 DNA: TGTGCCAGCAGTTACGGCGAATACAATGAGCAGTTCTTC
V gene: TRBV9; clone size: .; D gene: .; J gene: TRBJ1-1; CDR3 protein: CASSVSGSWTEAFF; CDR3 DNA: TGTGCCAGCAGCGTGAGCGGGAGCTGGACTGAAGCTTTCTTT
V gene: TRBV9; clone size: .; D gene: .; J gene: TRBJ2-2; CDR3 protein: CASSVAQSGPWTGELFF; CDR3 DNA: TGTGCCAGCAGCGTAGCCCAATCGGGACCCTGGACCGGGGAGCTGTTTTTT
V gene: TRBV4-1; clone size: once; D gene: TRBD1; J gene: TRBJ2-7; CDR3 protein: CASSQAPVGQIHEQYF; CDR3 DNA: TGCGCCAGCAGCCAAGCCCCAGTGGGACAGATCCACGAGCAGTACTTC
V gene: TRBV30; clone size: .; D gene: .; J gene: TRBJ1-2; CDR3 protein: CAGSPQRRINGYTF; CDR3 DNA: TGTGCCGGGAGCCCTCAGAGGAGAATTAATGGCTACACCTTC
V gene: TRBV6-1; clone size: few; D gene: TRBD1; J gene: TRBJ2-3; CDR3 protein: CASSSGQGSTDTQYF; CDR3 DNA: TGTGCCAGCAGTTCGGGACAGGGGTCCACAGATACGCAGTATTTT
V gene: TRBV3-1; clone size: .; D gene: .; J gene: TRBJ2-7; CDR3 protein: CASSHYVHEQYF; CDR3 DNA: TGTGCCAGCAGCCACTACGTCCACGAGCAGTACTTC
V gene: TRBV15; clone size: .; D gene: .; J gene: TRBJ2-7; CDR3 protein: CATSRAVFESSYEQYF; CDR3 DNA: TGTGCCACCAGCAGAGCCGTCTTTGAAAGCTCCTACGAGCAGTACTTC
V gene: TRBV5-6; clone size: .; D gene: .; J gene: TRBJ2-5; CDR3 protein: CASSLAAEETQYF; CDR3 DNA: TGTGCCAGCAGCTTGGCAGCGGAGGAGACCCAGTACTTC
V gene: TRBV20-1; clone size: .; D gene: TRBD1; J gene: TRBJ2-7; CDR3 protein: CSARGEGGHSRLLYEQYF; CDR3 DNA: TGCAGTGCTAGAGGGGAAGGGGGCCACTCGCGGCTCCTCTACGAGCAGTACTTC